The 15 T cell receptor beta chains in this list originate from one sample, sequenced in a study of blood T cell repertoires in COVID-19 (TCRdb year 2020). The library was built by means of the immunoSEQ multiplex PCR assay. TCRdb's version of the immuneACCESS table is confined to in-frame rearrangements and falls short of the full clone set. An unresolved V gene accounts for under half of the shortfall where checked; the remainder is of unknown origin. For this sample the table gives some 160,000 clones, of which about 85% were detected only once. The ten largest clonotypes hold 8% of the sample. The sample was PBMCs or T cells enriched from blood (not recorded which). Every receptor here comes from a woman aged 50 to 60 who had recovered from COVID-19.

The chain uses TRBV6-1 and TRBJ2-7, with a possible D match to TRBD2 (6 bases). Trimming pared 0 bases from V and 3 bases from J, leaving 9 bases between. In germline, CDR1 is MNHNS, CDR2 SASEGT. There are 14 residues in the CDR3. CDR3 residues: CASSEAGLVYEQYF. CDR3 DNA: TGTGCCAGCAGTGAAGCGGGACTGGTCTACGAGCAGTACTTC.

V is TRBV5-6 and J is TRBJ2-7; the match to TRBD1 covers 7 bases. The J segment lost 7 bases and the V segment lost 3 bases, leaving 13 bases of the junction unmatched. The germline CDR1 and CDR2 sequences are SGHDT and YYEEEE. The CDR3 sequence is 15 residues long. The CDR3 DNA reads TGTGCCAGCAGCTACCGGGACAGTGGTTCGAGGGAGCAGTACTTC. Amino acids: CASSYRDSGSREQYF.

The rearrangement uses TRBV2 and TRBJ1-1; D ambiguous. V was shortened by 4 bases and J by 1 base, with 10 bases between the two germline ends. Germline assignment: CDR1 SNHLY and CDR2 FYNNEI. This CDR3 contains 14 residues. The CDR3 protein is CASSVARGNTEAFF. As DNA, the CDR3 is TGTGCCAGCAGTGTGGCGAGAGGGAACACTGAAGCTTTCTTT.

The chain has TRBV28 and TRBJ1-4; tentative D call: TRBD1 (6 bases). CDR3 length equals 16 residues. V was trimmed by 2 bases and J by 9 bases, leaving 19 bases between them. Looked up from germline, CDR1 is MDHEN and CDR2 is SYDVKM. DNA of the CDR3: TGTGCCAGCAGTTTAAACTGGGGGGCGGGGGATCAAAAACTGTTTTTT. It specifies CASSLNWGAGDQKLFF.

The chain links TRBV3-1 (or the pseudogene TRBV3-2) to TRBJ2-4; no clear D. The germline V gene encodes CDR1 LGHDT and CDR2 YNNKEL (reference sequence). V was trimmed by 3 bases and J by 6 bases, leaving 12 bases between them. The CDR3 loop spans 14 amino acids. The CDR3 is CASSHRRSPNIQYF. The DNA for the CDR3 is TGTGCCAGCAGCCACCGTAGAAGCCCAAACATTCAGTACTTC.

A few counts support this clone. The CDR3 DNA reads as TGCGCCAGCAGCTTCGGCAGACAGTCGAACACTGAAGCTTTCTTT. Its protein product is CASSFGRQSNTEAFF. The chain has TRBV5-1 and TRBJ1-1, with D possibly matching TRBD1 (5 bases). The CDR3 consists of 15 residues. The germline V gene encodes CDR1 SGHRS and CDR2 YFSETQ. Trimming took 2 bases from V and 1 from J, leaving 12 bases between them. Combining the CDR3 with reference TRBV5-1 and TRBJ1-1 gives the whole variable domain KAGVTQTPRYLIKTRGQQVTLSCSPISGHRSVSWYQQTPGQGLQFLFEYFSETQRNKGNFPGRFSGRQFSNSRSEMNVSTLELGDSALYLCASSFGRQSNTEAFFGQGTRLTVV.

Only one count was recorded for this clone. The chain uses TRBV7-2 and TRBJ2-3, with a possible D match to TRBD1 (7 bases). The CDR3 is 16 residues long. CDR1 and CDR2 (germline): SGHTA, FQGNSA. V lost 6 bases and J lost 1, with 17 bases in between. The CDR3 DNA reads TGTGCCAGCAGGGGTGGCGGGACAGTACGCACAGATACGCAGTATTTT. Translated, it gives CASRGGGTVRTDTQYF.

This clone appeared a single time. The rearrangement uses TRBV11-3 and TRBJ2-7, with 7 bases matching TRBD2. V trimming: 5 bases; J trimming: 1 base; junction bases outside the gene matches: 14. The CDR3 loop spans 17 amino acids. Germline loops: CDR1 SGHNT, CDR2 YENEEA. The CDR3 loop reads CASSPSYSSGNSYEQYF. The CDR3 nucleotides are TGTGCCAGCAGCCCGTCCTACTCTAGCGGAAATTCCTACGAGCAGTACTTC.

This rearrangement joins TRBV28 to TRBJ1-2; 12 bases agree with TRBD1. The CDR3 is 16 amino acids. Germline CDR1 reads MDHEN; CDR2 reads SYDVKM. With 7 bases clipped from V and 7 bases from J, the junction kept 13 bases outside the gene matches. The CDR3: CASTEPGQGAQGGYTF. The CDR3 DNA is TGTGCCAGCACCGAACCGGGACAGGGGGCTCAGGGTGGCTACACCTTC.

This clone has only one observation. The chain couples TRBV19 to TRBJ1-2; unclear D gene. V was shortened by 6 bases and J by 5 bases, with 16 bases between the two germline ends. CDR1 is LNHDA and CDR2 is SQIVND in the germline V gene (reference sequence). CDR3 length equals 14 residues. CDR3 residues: CASSRPDIVYGYTF. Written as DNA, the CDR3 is TGTGCCAGTAGCCGTCCAGATATTGTGTATGGCTACACCTTC.

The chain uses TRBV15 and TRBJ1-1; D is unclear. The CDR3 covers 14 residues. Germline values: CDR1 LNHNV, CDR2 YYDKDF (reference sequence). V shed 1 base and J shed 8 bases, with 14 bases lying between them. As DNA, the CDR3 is TGTGCCACCAGCAGAGGAGGGAGCCTAGGAGAAGCTTTCTTT. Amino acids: CATSRGGSLGEAFF.

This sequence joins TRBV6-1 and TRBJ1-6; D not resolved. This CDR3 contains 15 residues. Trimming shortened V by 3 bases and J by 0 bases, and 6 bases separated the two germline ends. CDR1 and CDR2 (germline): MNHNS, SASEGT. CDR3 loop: CASSDAVSYNSPLHF. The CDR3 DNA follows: TGTGCCAGCAGTGATGCAGTCTCCTATAATTCACCCCTCCACTTT.

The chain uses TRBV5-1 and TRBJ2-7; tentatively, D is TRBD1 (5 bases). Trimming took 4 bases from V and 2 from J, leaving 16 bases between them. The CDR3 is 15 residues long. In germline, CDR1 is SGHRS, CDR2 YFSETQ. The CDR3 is CASSLAWTTTYEQYF. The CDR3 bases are TGCGCCAGCAGCCTCGCATGGACAACGACCTACGAGCAGTACTTC.

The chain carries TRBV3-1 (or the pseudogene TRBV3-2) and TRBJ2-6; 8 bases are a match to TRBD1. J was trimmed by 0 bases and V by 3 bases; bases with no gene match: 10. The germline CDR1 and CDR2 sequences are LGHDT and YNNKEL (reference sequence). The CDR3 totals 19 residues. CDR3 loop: CASSHPMGQALSGANVLTF. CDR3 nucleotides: TGTGCCAGCAGCCACCCCATGGGACAGGCCCTCTCTGGGGCCAACGTCCTGACTTTC.

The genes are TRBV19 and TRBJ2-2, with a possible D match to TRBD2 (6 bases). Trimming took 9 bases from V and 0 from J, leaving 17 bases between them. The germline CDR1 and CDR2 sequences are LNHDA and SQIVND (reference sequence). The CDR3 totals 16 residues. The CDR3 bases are TGTGCCAGCACCCGAGTGGGCGGGACGAACACCGGGGAGCTGTTTTTT. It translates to CASTRVGGTNTGELFF.